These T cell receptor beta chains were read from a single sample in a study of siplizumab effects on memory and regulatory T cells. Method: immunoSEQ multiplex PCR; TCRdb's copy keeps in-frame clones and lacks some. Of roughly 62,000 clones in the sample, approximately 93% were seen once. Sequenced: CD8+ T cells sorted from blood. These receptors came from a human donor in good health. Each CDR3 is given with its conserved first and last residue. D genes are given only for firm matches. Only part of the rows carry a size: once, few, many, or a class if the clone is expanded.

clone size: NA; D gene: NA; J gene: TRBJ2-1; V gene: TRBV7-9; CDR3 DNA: TGTGCCAGCAGCTTAACTAGCAATGCTGAGCAGTTCTTC; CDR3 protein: CASSLTSNAEQFF
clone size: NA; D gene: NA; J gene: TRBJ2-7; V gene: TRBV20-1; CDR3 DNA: TGCAGTGCTAGACTTAACTACGAGCAGTACTTC; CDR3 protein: CSARLNYEQYF
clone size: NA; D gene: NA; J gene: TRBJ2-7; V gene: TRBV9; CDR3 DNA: TGTGCCAGCAGCGTAGGGAGCGGCCCGAGCTCCTACGAGCAGTACTTC; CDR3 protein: CASSVGSGPSSYEQYF
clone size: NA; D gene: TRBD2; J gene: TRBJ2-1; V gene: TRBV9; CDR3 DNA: TGTGCCAGCAGCGCTAGCGGGAAATACAATGAGCAGTTCTTC; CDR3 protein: CASSASGKYNEQFF
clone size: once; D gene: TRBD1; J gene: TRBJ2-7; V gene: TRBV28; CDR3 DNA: TGTGCCAGCAGCTTCCGGGACAGGATCTACGAGCAGTACTTC; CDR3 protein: CASSFRDRIYEQYF
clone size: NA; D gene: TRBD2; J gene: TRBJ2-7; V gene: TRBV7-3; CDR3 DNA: TGTGCCAGCAGCCCTCTGAATAGCGGGAGAGGGAACGAGCAGTACTTC; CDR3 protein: CASSPLNSGRGNEQYF
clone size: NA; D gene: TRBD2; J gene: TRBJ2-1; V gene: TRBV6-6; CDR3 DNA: TGTGCCAGCAGTTACGTAGCGGGTTCCTACAATGAGCAGTTCTTC; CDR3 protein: CASSYVAGSYNEQFF
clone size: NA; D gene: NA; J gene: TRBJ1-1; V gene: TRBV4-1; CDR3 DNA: TGCGCCAGCAGCCAAGTAGGGGACACTGAAGCTTTCTTT; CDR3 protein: CASSQVGDTEAFF
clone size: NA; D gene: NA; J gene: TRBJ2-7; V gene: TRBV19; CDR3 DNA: TGTGCCAGTAGCCCCGGACAGCCCTACGAGCAGTACTTC; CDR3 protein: CASSPGQPYEQYF
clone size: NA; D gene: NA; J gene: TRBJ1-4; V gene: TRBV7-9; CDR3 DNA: TGTGCCAGCAGCTTATCGGGAAGGGGTGAAAAACTGTTTTTT; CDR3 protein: CASSLSGRGEKLFF
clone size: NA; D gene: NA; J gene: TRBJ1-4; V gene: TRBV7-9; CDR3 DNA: TGTGCCAGCAGCCCTCCGGGTGAAAAACTGTTTTTT; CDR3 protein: CASSPPGEKLFF
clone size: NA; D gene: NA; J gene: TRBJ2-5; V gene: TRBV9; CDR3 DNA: TGTGCCAGCAGCGCCTCAGGGGGGCAAGAGACCCAGTACTTC; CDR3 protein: CASSASGGQETQYF
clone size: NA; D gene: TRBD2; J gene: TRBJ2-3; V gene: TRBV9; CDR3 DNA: TGTGCCAGCAGCGAGGGGACTAGCGGGAATGCAGATACGCAGTATTTT; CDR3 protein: CASSEGTSGNADTQYF
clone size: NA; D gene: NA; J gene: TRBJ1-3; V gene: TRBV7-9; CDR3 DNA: TGTGCCAGCAGCCAAATAATTACAGGGTCCCGTAACACCATATATTTT; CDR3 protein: CASSQIITGSRNTIYF
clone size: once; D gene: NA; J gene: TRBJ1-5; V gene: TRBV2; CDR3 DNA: TGTGCCAGCAGTGAACTCGGGTTGAGTCAGCCCCAGCATTTT; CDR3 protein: CASSELGLSQPQHF
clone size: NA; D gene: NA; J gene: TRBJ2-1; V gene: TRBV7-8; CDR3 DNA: TGTGCCAGCAGCTTAGGGGTGGGTGCGTCCTACAATGAGCAGTTCTTC; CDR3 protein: CASSLGVGASYNEQFF
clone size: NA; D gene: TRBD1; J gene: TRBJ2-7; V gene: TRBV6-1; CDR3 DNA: TGTGCCATCCTCTCTGCCGGACAGGGGGCGAGAGAGCAGTACTTC; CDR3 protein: CAILSAGQGAREQYF
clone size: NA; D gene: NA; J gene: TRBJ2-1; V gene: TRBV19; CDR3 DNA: TGTGCCAGTAGTATAGTTACGACAGACAGCTCCTACAATGAGCAGTTCTTC; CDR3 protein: CASSIVTTDSSYNEQFF
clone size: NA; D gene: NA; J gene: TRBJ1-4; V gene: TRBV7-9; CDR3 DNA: TGTGCCAGCAGTTCCGGGGCCCTAAATGAAAAACTGTTTTTT; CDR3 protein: CASSSGALNEKLFF
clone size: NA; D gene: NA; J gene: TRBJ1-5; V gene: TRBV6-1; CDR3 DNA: TGTGCCAGCAGTGCCACTGGGAATCAGCCCCAGCATTTT; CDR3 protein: CASSATGNQPQHF
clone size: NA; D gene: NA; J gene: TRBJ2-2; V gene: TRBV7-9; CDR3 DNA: TGTGCCAGCAGCTTCTTATTGGGCACCGGGGAGCTGTTTTTT; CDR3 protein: CASSFLLGTGELFF
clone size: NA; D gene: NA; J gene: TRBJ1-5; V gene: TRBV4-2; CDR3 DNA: TGTGCCAGCAGCCAAGAGGCGGTACTAAGCAATCAGCCCCAGCATTTT; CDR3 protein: CASSQEAVLSNQPQHF
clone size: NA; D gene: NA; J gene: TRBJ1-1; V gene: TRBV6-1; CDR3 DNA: TGTGCCAGCAGTGAACCATTTTGGACAGCTAACACTGAAGCTTTCTTT; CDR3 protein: CASSEPFWTANTEAFF
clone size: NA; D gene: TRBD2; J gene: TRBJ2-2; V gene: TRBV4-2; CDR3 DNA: TGTGCCAGCAGCCAACTAGCGGGAGTCGGGACCGGGGAGCTGTTTTTT; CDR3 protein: CASSQLAGVGTGELFF
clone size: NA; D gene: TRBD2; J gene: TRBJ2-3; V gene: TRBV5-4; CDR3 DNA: TGTGCCAGCAGCTTGGGAATTTTCGGACTAGCGGGAGGAGCAGATACGCAGTATTTT; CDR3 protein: CASSLGIFGLAGGADTQYF
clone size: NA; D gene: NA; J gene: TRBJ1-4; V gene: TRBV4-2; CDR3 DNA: TGTGCCAGCAGCCAAGGTACAGACACCCCTAATGAAAAACTGTTTTTT; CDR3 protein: CASSQGTDTPNEKLFF
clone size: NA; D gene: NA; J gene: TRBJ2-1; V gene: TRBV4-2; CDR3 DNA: TGTGCCAGCAGCCAAGAGATGTTCCGTTTACAGACCTACAATGAGCAGTTCTTC; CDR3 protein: CASSQEMFRLQTYNEQFF
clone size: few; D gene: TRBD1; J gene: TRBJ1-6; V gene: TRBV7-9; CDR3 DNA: TGTGCCAGCAGCTTAGGGACAGGGGCGTCACCCCTCCACTTT; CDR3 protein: CASSLGTGASPLHF
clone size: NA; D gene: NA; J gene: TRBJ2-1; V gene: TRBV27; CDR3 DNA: TGTGCCAGCAGTCTGACAGACAATGAGCAGTTCTTC; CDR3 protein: CASSLTDNEQFF
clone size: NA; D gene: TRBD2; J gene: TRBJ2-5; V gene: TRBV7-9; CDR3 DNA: TGTGCCAGCAGACGGACTAGCGATATGGAGACCCAGTACTTC; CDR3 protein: CASRRTSDMETQYF
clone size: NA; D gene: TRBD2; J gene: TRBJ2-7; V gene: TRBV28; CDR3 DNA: TGTGCCAGCAGTTTAAGGGCGGGAGCGCCCTACGAGCAGTACTTC; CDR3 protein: CASSLRAGAPYEQYF
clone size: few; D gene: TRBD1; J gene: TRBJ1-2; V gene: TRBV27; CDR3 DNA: TGTGCCAGCAGCACAAACCGTCCGGGACAGGGAACTGGCTACACCTTC; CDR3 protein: CASSTNRPGQGTGYTF
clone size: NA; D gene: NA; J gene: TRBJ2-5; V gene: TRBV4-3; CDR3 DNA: TGCGCCAGCAGCCAAGATCCAGCAGTCAGGTCAGAGACCCAGTACTTC; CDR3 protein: CASSQDPAVRSETQYF
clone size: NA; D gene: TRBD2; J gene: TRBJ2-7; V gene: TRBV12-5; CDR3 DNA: TGTGCTAGTGGTTTGCTCACTAGCGTTCTCTACGAGCAGTACTTC; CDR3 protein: CASGLLTSVLYEQYF
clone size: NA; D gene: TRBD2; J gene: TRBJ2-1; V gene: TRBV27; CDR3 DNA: TGTGCCAGCAGTTCCGGGACTAGCGTTTACAATGAGCAGTTCTTC; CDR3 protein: CASSSGTSVYNEQFF
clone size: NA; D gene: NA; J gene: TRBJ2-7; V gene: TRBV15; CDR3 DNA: TGTGCCACCAGCAGCCAGGGGCCAGTCTACGAGCAGTACTTC; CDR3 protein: CATSSQGPVYEQYF
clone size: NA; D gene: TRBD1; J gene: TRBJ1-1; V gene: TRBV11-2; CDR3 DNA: TGTGCCAGCAGCTTAGCCTTTGGGGGACAGGGGGCGACTGAAGCTTTCTTT; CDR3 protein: CASSLAFGGQGATEAFF
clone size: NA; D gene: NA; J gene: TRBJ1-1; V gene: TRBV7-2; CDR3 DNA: TGTGCCAGCAGCTTATTGGTAGGGGACACTGAAGCTTTCTTT; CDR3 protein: CASSLLVGDTEAFF
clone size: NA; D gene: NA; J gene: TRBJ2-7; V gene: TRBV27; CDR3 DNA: TGTGCCAGCAGTACCCGGGACCGTTCCTACGAGCAGTACTTC; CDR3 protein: CASSTRDRSYEQYF
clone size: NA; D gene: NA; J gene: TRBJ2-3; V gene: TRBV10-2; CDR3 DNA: TGCGCCAGCCACGGCACAGATACGCAGTATTTT; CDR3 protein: CASHGTDTQYF
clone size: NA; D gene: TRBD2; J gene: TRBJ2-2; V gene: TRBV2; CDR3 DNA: TGTGCCAGCACCGGGGGGCTAGCGGGAGGGCCCGGGGTACCCGGGGAGCTGTTTTTT; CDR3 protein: CASTGGLAGGPGVPGELFF
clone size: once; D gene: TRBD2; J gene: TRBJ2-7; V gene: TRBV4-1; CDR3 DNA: TGCGCCAGCAGCCTCGGTCTAGCGGTCTCCTACGAGCAGTACTTC; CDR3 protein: CASSLGLAVSYEQYF
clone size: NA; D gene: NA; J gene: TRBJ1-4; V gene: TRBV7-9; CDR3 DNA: TGTGCCAGCAGCCAGGTGAATGGGGAGAAACTGTTTTTT; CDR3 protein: CASSQVNGEKLFF
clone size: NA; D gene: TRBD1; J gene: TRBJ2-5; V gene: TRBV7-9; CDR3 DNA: TGTGCCAGCAGCACCGGGACAGGGAGAGTTAGTGGGACGGGGGAGACCCAGTACTTC; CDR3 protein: CASSTGTGRVSGTGETQYF
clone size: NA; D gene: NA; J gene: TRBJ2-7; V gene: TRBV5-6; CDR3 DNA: TGTGCCAGCAGCGGGGGTTTGATATACGAGCAGTACTTC; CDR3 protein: CASSGGLIYEQYF
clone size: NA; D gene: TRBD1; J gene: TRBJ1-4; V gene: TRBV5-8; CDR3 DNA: TGTGCCAGCAGCCACCCCCCGGGACAGGATGAAAAACTGTTTTTT; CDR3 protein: CASSHPPGQDEKLFF
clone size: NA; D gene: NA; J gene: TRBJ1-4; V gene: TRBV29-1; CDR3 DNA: TGCAGCGTTGATTCGGGGGCTGAGGCTGAAAAACTGTTTTTT; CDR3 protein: CSVDSGAEAEKLFF
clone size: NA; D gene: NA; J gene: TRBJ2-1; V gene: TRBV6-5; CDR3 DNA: TGTGCCAGCAGTTACTCGGACACTTACAATGAGCAGTTCTTC; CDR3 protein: CASSYSDTYNEQFF
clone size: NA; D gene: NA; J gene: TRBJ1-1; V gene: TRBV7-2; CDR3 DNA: TGTGCCAGCAGCTTAACACCGAACACTGAAGCTTTCTTT; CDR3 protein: CASSLTPNTEAFF
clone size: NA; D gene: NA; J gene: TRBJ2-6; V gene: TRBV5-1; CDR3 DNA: TGCGCCAGCAGCTTAACAGGCTCTGGGGCCAACGTCCTGACTTTC; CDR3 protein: CASSLTGSGANVLTF
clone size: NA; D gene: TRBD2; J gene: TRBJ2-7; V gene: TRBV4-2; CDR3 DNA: TGTGCCAGCAGCCACCAGCGGGATGCAGGCTACGAGCAGTACTTC; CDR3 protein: CASSHQRDAGYEQYF